The rows below give T cell receptor beta chains drawn from one sample of a study of regulatory dendritic cells for organ transplantation. Repertoires were generated with immunoSEQ multiplex PCR, while TCRdb's copy carries only in-frame clones and drops some. In the table there are 15,000 to 20,000 clones, roughly four fifths of which are singletons. Their specific antigens are unknown. The specimen sequenced was memory CD4+ T cells from blood cultured with regulatory dendritic cells. These receptors were obtained from a human donor in good health. CDR3s include the opening cysteine and the closing phenylalanine or tryptophan. The D gene is left open where the match is weak. Expanded clones get a size class; other rows say once, few or many, or leave the size out.

j_call v_call d_call clone_size cdr3_nt cdr3_aa
TRBJ2-3 TRBV19 NA NA TGTGCCAGTAGTCTTGGGAGCACAGATACGCAGTATTTT CASSLGSTDTQYF
TRBJ1-6 TRBV4-2 NA NA TGTGCCAGCAGCCCCGGGGGTGGAACTAATTCACCCCTCCACTTT CASSPGGGTNSPLHF
TRBJ1-5 TRBV27 TRBD1 NA TGTGCCAGCAGCCTCAGACAGACAGGGGCGAATCAGCCCCAGCATTTT CASSLRQTGANQPQHF
TRBJ2-2 TRBV18 NA NA TGTGCCAGCTCACCAACCCCAGGGGACACCGGGGAGCTGTTTTTT CASSPTPGDTGELFF
TRBJ2-7 TRBV7-2 NA NA TGTGCCAGCAGCTTAGGTATTGCAGGCGTCTCCTACGAGCAGTACTTC CASSLGIAGVSYEQYF
TRBJ1-4 TRBV18 NA once TGTGCCAGCTCCCGGAGTAGTGGGAATGAAAAACTGTTTTTT CASSRSSGNEKLFF
TRBJ1-6 TRBV6-5 NA NA TGTGCCAGCAGTTACGCAGGGAGGAATTCACCCCTCCACTTT CASSYAGRNSPLHF
TRBJ1-2 TRBV19 NA NA TGTGCCAGTAGTATAGATATACAGGGAGACAACTATGGCTACACCTTC CASSIDIQGDNYGYTF
TRBJ2-1 TRBV4-3 NA once TGCGCCAGCAGCCAAGACGCCGGGACATACAATGAGCAGTTCTTC CASSQDAGTYNEQFF
TRBJ2-3 TRBV5-6 TRBD1 NA TGTGCCAGCAGCCGAGGGACAGGGTGGGGCACAGATACGCAGTATTTT CASSRGTGWGTDTQYF
TRBJ1-1 TRBV7-8 NA NA TGTGCCAGCAGCTTAGACAGGGCCATGAACACTGAAGCTTTCTTT CASSLDRAMNTEAFF
TRBJ2-3 TRBV19 TRBD2 NA TGTGCCAGTAGTATATCGTCTCGGGGGGGGAGGGATACGCAGTATTTT CASSISSRGGRDTQYF
TRBJ1-3 TRBV2 NA NA TGTGCCAGCACCCGAGGGCCTAGGCACAGCTCTGGAAACACCATATATTTT CASTRGPRHSSGNTIYF
TRBJ1-2 TRBV19 NA NA TGTGCCAGTAGTCGGGAGGGTAACTATGGCTACACCTTC CASSREGNYGYTF
TRBJ1-6 TRBV7-4 NA NA TGTGCCAGCAACCCTGGGGCTGAAAATTCACCCCTCCACTTT CASNPGAENSPLHF
TRBJ2-7 TRBV11-2 TRBD2 NA TGTGCCAGCAGCTTAGGCAGGACTAGCGGGAGGGCCGGAGAGCAGTACTTC CASSLGRTSGRAGEQYF
TRBJ2-1 TRBV13 NA NA TGTGCCAGCAGTACAGCCAGCTCCTACAATGAGCAGTTCTTC CASSTASSYNEQFF
TRBJ2-7 TRBV14 NA once TGTGCCAGCAGCCAACTGACAGTTAAAGAAGGCTACGAGCAGTACTTC CASSQLTVKEGYEQYF
TRBJ2-5 TRBV19 NA NA TGTGCCAGTAGTATAGGTGGGCTAGCCGAGACCCAGTACTTC CASSIGGLAETQYF
TRBJ1-4 TRBV7-8 NA once TGTGCCAGCAGCTTAGGCCGTAATGAAAAACTGTTTTTT CASSLGRNEKLFF
TRBJ2-1 TRBV15 NA NA TGTGCCACCAGCAGAGAACGGAGAGACAATGAGCAGTTCTTC CATSRERRDNEQFF
TRBJ2-5 TRBV6-5 NA NA TGTGCCAGCAGTTACCCGGGGGGCGGGGAGACCCAGTACTTC CASSYPGGGETQYF
TRBJ1-1 TRBV29-1 NA medium-sized TGCAGCGTTGAGGGACAAATGAACACTGAAGCTTTCTTT CSVEGQMNTEAFF
TRBJ2-3 TRBV6-4 NA NA TGTGCCAGCAGTGAGGGCACAGATACGCAGTATTTT CASSEGTDTQYF
TRBJ2-1 TRBV7-2 NA few TGTGCCAGCAGCTTAGTTAGCGGCCACAATGAGCAGTTCTTC CASSLVSGHNEQFF
TRBJ2-5 TRBV20-1 NA NA TGCAGCCTGGGGGGTTTGGAGACCCAGTACTTC CSLGGLETQYF
TRBJ1-5 TRBV4-1 NA few TGCGCCAGCAGCCAATCGAAATTGGGCGGCAATCAGCCCCAGCATTTT CASSQSKLGGNQPQHF
TRBJ1-2 TRBV29-1 NA NA TGCAGCGTTGGGGGCTACACCTTC CSVGGYTF
TRBJ2-2 TRBV4-3 NA NA TGCGCCAGCAGCCAAGATATAGGGGACACCGGGGAGCTGTTTTTT CASSQDIGDTGELFF
TRBJ2-3 TRBV28 NA NA TGTGCCAGCAGCCCCCCCACAGATACGCAGTATTTT CASSPPTDTQYF
TRBJ2-2 TRBV27 TRBD2 NA TGTGCCAGCAGTAATCCCGGGACTAGAGGGACCGGGGAGCTGTTTTTT CASSNPGTRGTGELFF
TRBJ1-6 TRBV7-2 NA NA TGTGCCAGCAGCTTCGGGGGGGTACAATCACCCCTCCACTTT CASSFGGVQSPLHF
TRBJ2-3 TRBV5-4 TRBD1 NA TGTGCCAGCAGCTTGGGGGGGCTGCAGGGGGCAGATACGCAGTATTTT CASSLGGLQGADTQYF
TRBJ2-5 TRBV6-5 TRBD2 NA TGTGCCAGCAGTTCGGGACTAGCAGTGAGGGAGACCCAGTACTTC CASSSGLAVRETQYF
TRBJ1-1 TRBV2 NA once TGTGCCAGCGTGAGTCGTGGCACGGGCACTGAAGCTTTCTTT CASVSRGTGTEAFF
TRBJ1-2 TRBV6-6 TRBD1 once TGTGCCAGCAGTTCTACTAGGGGGCCCGGTGGCTACACCTTC CASSSTRGPGGYTF
TRBJ2-4 TRBV6-1 NA once TGTGCCAGCAGTGGTGGGTCTTCAGCCAAAAACATTCAGTACTTC CASSGGSSAKNIQYF
TRBJ1-2 TRBV5-4 NA NA TGTGCCAGCAGCGGGAACCTAGGACAGCCAGCTAACTATGGCTACACCTTC CASSGNLGQPANYGYTF
TRBJ1-6 TRBV18 TRBD1 NA TGTGCCAGCTCACCAACAGGGGTTAATTCACCCCTCCACTTT CASSPTGVNSPLHF
TRBJ2-7 TRBV30 TRBD1 NA TGTGCCTGGAGCAACAGGGGTGAGCAGTACTTC CAWSNRGEQYF
TRBJ2-7 TRBV19 NA NA TGTGCCAGTAAACTCAGAAGGGGCCCCTACGAGCAGTACTTC CASKLRRGPYEQYF
TRBJ2-1 TRBV7-9 NA NA TGTGCCAGCAGCTTAGCGGGAGCTTCCTACAATGAGCAGTTCTTC CASSLAGASYNEQFF
TRBJ2-2 TRBV7-2 TRBD2 NA TGTGCCAGCAGCCCCGTCGGGGCGGGGGGGCCCCCCGGGGAGCTGTTTTTT CASSPVGAGGPPGELFF
TRBJ2-2 TRBV19 NA NA TGTGCCAGTACATTTCTCGGGACTGCGGACGGGGAGCTGTTTTTT CASTFLGTADGELFF
TRBJ2-3 TRBV30 NA NA TGTGCCTGGAGTGTAGGCAGAACGGATACGCAGTATTTT CAWSVGRTDTQYF